The 4 T cell receptor beta chains below come from one sample, sequenced in a study of T cells in women clearing cervical HPV infection. Using immunoSEQ multiplex PCR, the repertoire was profiled, and TCRdb retains in-frame clones only, with some absent. The repertoire shows 25,000 to 35,000 clones; the top ten hold approximately 4.2%. Specimen: blood buffy coat. These receptors came from a woman between 18 and 70 years old with a cervical HPV16 infection that either progressed to CIN3+ or cleared (not recorded which).

Partial CDR3 DNA: TGTGCCAGCAGTTCCATTCCGGGACAGGGGGACGACGAC. Protein: CASSSIPGQGDDD. The CDR3 in its entirety is CASSSIPGQGDDDYTF. The chain links TRBV6-2 or TRBV6-3 to TRBJ1-2; the match to TRBD1 covers 11 bases. The CDR3 end falls 3 residues outside the read, so it is completed with the germline J gene. From germline, CDR1 is MNHEY and CDR2 SVGEGT. The CDR3 length is 16 residues.

As concerns this clone: The read gets to within 3 residues of the CDR3 end, and the germline J gene fills in the rest. This chain connects TRBV6-4 to TRBJ2-7; 10 bases match TRBD2. The trim removed 0 bases at V and 3 bases at J, leaving 11 bases unmatched. The germline gives CDR1 MRHNA, CDR2 SNTAGT. The CDR3 is made up of 18 amino acids. The DNA read from the CDR3 is TGTGCCAGCAGTGACTCTAGCCTCGAGCGGGAGGGCAGCTACGAG. The encoded protein is CASSDSSLEREGSYE. The CDR3 in its entirety is CASSDSSLEREGSYEQYF.

Details on this clone: The CDR3 end is not reached by the read, which stops 3 residues before it; the germline J gene fills it in. Other DNA sequences from this sample encode an identical CDR3 as well. The chain joins TRBV20-1 to TRBJ2-6; 8 bases map to TRBD1. V lost 3 bases and J lost 4; bases outside the gene matches: 5. This CDR3 comprises 15 residues. From germline, CDR1 is DFQATT and CDR2 SNEGSKA (reference sequence). The chain's CDR3 is CSARQGASGANVLTF. CDR3 bases read: TGCAGTGCTAGGCAGGGGGCGTCAGGGGCCAACGTC.

Concerning this clone: The read terminates 3 residues ahead of where the CDR3 ends, so the germline J gene completes it. This chain uses TRBV7-3 with TRBJ2-5; perhaps TRBD1 as D (6 bases). Between the trimmed V and J ends, which lost 5 bases and 5 bases, there was a span of 12 bases. Germline V gene lookup returns CDR1 SGHTA and CDR2 FQGTGA. The CDR3 is made up of 13 amino acids. The DNA read from the CDR3 is TGTGCCAGCAGCGCTAACAGGGTGGAGACC. Protein product: CASSANRVET. The CDR3 as a whole reads CASSANRVETQYF.